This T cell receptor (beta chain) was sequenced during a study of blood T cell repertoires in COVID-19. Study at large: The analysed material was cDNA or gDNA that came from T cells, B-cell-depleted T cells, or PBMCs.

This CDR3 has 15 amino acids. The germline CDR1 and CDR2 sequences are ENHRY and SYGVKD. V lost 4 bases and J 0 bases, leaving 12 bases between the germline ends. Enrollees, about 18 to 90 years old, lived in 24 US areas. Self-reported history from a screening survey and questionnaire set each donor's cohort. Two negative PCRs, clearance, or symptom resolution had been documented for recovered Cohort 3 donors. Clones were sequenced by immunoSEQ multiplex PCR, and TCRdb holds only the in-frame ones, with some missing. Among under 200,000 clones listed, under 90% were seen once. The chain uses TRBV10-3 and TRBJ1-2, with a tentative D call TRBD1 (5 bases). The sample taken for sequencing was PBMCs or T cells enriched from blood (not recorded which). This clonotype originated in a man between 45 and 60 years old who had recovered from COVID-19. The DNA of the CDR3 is TGTGCCATCAGTGTTTCAGACAGTCCTAACTATGGCTACACCTTC. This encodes CAISVSDSPNYGYTF.